This TCR beta chain is drawn from a study of PD-1 blockade in classical Hodgkin lymphoma. Study at large: Nivolumab 3 mg/kg was given intravenously every 2 weeks.

Every patient experienced relapse after autologous stem cell transplantation, and brentuximab vedotin exposure varied. TCRdb's table, derived via immunoSEQ multiplex PCR, lists solely in-frame clones and lacks some. The table includes about 60,000 clones, under 95% detected once. Overall study results and limits: TCR diversity rose significantly by C4D1 in CD4+ but not CD8+ cells.

Concerning this clone itself: The target antigen is unknown.

The material sequenced was peripheral blood mononuclear cells (PBMCs), taken at baseline. The sequence was collected from a human donor with classical Hodgkin lymphoma.

CDR3 coding DNA: TGTGCCAGTAGTATCCCGGGGGCTGGGGCAGATACGCAGTATTTT. It encodes CASSIPGAGADTQYF. V usage is TRBV19 and J usage is TRBJ2-3; the D call may be TRBD1 or TRBD2 (6 bases each). This CDR3 comprises 15 residues. The ends were cut back, 3 bases at V and 4 bases at J, with 14 bases in the middle. Per the germline V gene, CDR1 is LNHDA and CDR2 is SQIVND (reference sequence).